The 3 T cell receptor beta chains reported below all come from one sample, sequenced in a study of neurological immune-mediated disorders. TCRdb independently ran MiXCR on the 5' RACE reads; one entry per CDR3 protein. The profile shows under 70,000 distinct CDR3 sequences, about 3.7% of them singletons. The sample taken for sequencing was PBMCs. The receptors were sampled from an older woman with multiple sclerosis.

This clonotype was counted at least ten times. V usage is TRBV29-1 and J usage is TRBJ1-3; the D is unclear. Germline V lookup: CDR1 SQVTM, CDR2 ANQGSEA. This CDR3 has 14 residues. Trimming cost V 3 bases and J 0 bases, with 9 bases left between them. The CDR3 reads CSVDPGSSGNTIYF. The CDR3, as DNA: TGCAGCGTTGACCCGGGGAGCTCTGGAAACACCATATATTTT.

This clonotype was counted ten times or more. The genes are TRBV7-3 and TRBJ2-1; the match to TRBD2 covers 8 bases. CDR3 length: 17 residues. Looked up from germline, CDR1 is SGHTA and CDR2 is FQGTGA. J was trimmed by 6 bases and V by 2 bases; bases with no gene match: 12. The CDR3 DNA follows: TGTGCCAGCAGCTTAGGGGTTGGAGCGGGAGCCGGCAATGAGCAGTTCTTC. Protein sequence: CASSLGVGAGAGNEQFF. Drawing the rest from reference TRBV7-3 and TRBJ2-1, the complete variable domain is GAGVSQTPSNKVTEKGKYVELRCDPISGHTALYWYRQSLGQGPEFLIYFQGTGAADDSGLPNDRFFAVRPEGSVSTLKIQRTERGDSAVYLCASSLGVGAGAGNEQFFGPGTRLTVL.

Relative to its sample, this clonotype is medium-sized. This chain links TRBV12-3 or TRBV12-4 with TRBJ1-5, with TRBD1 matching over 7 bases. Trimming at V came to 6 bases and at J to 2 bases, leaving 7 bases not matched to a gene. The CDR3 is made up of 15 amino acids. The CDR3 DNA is TGTGCCAGCAGCCCCAGGGGGATCGGCAATCAGCCCCAGCATTTT. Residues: CASSPRGIGNQPQHF.